Listed below are T cell receptor beta chains from one sample, sequenced in a study of cytomegalovirus exposure and HLA in healthy donors. TCRdb keeps only in-frame clones here, not all; method: immunoSEQ multiplex PCR. The sample totals about 44,000 clones. The sequencing sample was made of PBMCs. These receptors originate from a male donor in good health and CMV-seronegative. CDR3s include the opening cysteine and the closing phenylalanine or tryptophan. D genes are given only for firm matches.

CDR3 length: 13; J gene: TRBJ1-2; D gene: TRBD1; V gene: TRBV5-1; CDR3 protein: CASSSGQDDGYTF; CDR3 DNA: TGCGCCAGCAGCTCAGGACAGGATGATGGCTACACCTTC
CDR3 length: 14; J gene: TRBJ1-4; D gene: -; V gene: TRBV7-6; CDR3 protein: CASSRQGPNEKLFF; CDR3 DNA: TGTGCCTCGTCCAGGCAGGGCCCTAATGAAAAACTGTTTTTT
CDR3 length: 13; J gene: TRBJ2-5; D gene: -; V gene: TRBV5-1; CDR3 protein: CASRPSGRETQYF; CDR3 DNA: TGCGCCAGCAGACCGTCAGGCCGGGAGACCCAGTACTTC
CDR3 length: 14; J gene: TRBJ2-2; D gene: TRBD2; V gene: TRBV30; CDR3 protein: CAWRGGINTGELFF; CDR3 DNA: TGTGCCTGGAGGGGGGGGATTAACACCGGGGAGCTGTTTTTT
CDR3 length: 15; J gene: TRBJ2-2; D gene: -; V gene: TRBV6-6; CDR3 protein: CASRDSGKNTGELFF; CDR3 DNA: TGTGCCAGCAGGGATAGCGGAAAGAACACCGGGGAGCTGTTTTTT
CDR3 length: 16; J gene: TRBJ2-5; D gene: TRBD2; V gene: TRBV18; CDR3 protein: CASSTDSGRFGETQYF; CDR3 DNA: TGTGCCAGCTCGACCGATAGCGGGAGGTTCGGAGAGACCCAGTACTTC
CDR3 length: 20; J gene: TRBJ2-7; D gene: TRBD2; V gene: TRBV19; CDR3 protein: CASPIVVFGTSGGLSYEQYF; CDR3 DNA: TGTGCCAGTCCGATCGTCGTTTTCGGGACTAGCGGGGGCCTCTCCTACGAGCAGTACTTC
CDR3 length: 13; J gene: TRBJ2-7; D gene: -; V gene: TRBV2; CDR3 protein: CASSPQGLYEQYF; CDR3 DNA: TGTGCCAGCAGTCCTCAGGGGCTATACGAGCAGTACTTC
CDR3 length: 13; J gene: TRBJ2-2; D gene: -; V gene: TRBV2; CDR3 protein: CASGDRRTGELFF; CDR3 DNA: TGTGCCAGCGGTGACAGAAGAACCGGGGAGCTGTTTTTT
CDR3 length: 13; J gene: TRBJ1-5; D gene: -; V gene: TRBV2; CDR3 protein: CASIANRNQPQHF; CDR3 DNA: TGTGCCAGCATCGCGAACAGGAATCAGCCCCAGCATTTT
CDR3 length: 16; J gene: TRBJ2-7; D gene: TRBD2; V gene: TRBV19; CDR3 protein: CASSPGLAGTIYEQYF; CDR3 DNA: TGTGCCAGTAGTCCCGGACTAGCGGGTACAATATACGAGCAGTACTTC
CDR3 length: 14; J gene: TRBJ1-6; D gene: TRBD1; V gene: TRBV23-1; CDR3 protein: CASSAGQGNSPLHF; CDR3 DNA: TGCGCCAGCTCGGCGGGACAGGGGAATTCACCCCTCCACTTT
CDR3 length: 13; J gene: TRBJ2-3; D gene: TRBD2; V gene: TRBV2; CDR3 protein: CAGSWGGKDTQYF; CDR3 DNA: TGTGCCGGTAGCTGGGGGGGGAAAGATACGCAGTATTTT
CDR3 length: 15; J gene: TRBJ2-7; D gene: TRBD2; V gene: TRBV7-9; CDR3 protein: CASSATGGGDYEQYF; CDR3 DNA: TGTGCCAGCAGTGCAACCGGGGGAGGGGACTACGAGCAGTACTTC
CDR3 length: 16; J gene: TRBJ2-1; D gene: TRBD2; V gene: TRBV7-3; CDR3 protein: CASSLGSGNVRNEQFF; CDR3 DNA: TGTGCCAGCAGCCTCGGTAGCGGGAATGTGAGAAATGAGCAGTTCTTC
CDR3 length: 16; J gene: TRBJ2-2; D gene: TRBD2; V gene: TRBV6-4; CDR3 protein: CASSDRREGRAGELFF; CDR3 DNA: TGTGCCAGCAGTGACAGGAGGGAGGGCCGCGCCGGGGAGCTGTTTTTT
CDR3 length: 15; J gene: TRBJ2-5; D gene: TRBD2; V gene: TRBV6-1; CDR3 protein: CASSSEVAGRKTQYF; CDR3 DNA: TGTGCCAGCAGTTCCGAAGTAGCGGGAAGGAAGACCCAGTACTTC
CDR3 length: 16; J gene: TRBJ2-1; D gene: TRBD2; V gene: TRBV4-1; CDR3 protein: CASSQGLAGGYNEQFF; CDR3 DNA: TGCGCCAGCAGCCAAGGCCTAGCGGGAGGGTACAATGAGCAGTTCTTC
CDR3 length: 15; J gene: TRBJ1-1; D gene: TRBD1; V gene: TRBV27; CDR3 protein: CASSLTGGLNTEAFF; CDR3 DNA: TGTGCCAGCAGTTTGACAGGGGGGCTTAACACTGAAGCTTTCTTT
CDR3 length: 15; J gene: TRBJ1-4; D gene: TRBD1; V gene: TRBV5-6; CDR3 protein: CASSPPGTGNEKLFF; CDR3 DNA: TGTGCCAGCAGCCCCCCCGGGACAGGGAATGAAAAACTGTTTTTT
CDR3 length: 14; J gene: TRBJ1-1; D gene: -; V gene: TRBV15; CDR3 protein: CATSRDYGNTEAFF; CDR3 DNA: TGTGCCACCAGCAGAGATTACGGGAACACTGAAGCTTTCTTT
CDR3 length: 13; J gene: TRBJ2-7; D gene: -; V gene: TRBV18; CDR3 protein: CASSQDKVREQYF; CDR3 DNA: TGTGCCAGCTCACAGGACAAGGTTAGGGAGCAGTACTTC
CDR3 length: 14; J gene: TRBJ2-7; D gene: TRBD2; V gene: TRBV27; CDR3 protein: CASSSLAGLYEQYF; CDR3 DNA: TGTGCCAGCAGTTCCCTAGCGGGACTTTACGAGCAGTACTTC
CDR3 length: 14; J gene: TRBJ2-5; D gene: TRBD2; V gene: TRBV2; CDR3 protein: CASTKGAGEETQYF; CDR3 DNA: TGTGCCAGCACTAAAGGAGCGGGAGAAGAGACCCAGTACTTC
CDR3 length: 16; J gene: TRBJ2-1; D gene: TRBD2; V gene: TRBV11-2; CDR3 protein: CASSWVAGGPGNEQFF; CDR3 DNA: TGTGCCAGCAGCTGGGTGGCGGGAGGGCCGGGGAATGAGCAGTTCTTC
CDR3 length: 17; J gene: TRBJ1-2; D gene: -; V gene: TRBV27; CDR3 protein: CASSLTGRRETLHGYTF; CDR3 DNA: TGTGCCAGCAGTTTAACTGGTCGTAGGGAGACGCTTCATGGCTACACCTTC
CDR3 length: 15; J gene: TRBJ2-1; D gene: TRBD2; V gene: TRBV19; CDR3 protein: CASRTRTSGNNEQFF; CDR3 DNA: TGTGCCAGTAGGACGAGGACTAGCGGGAACAATGAGCAGTTCTTC
CDR3 length: 15; J gene: TRBJ2-1; D gene: TRBD1; V gene: TRBV7-2; CDR3 protein: CASSGGTGTYNEQFF; CDR3 DNA: TGTGCCAGCAGCGGTGGGACAGGGACATACAATGAGCAGTTCTTC
CDR3 length: 15; J gene: TRBJ1-1; D gene: TRBD1; V gene: TRBV5-4; CDR3 protein: CASSLGGQGRTEAFF; CDR3 DNA: TGTGCCAGCAGCTTGGGGGGACAGGGACGCACTGAAGCTTTCTTT
CDR3 length: 11; J gene: TRBJ2-7; D gene: -; V gene: TRBV28; CDR3 protein: CASRQGYEQYF; CDR3 DNA: TGTGCCAGCAGGCAGGGCTACGAGCAGTACTTC
CDR3 length: 17; J gene: TRBJ1-1; D gene: TRBD1; V gene: TRBV7-2; CDR3 protein: CASSSQGGFVRDTEAFF; CDR3 DNA: TGTGCCAGCAGCTCACAGGGGGGGTTCGTTCGGGACACTGAAGCTTTCTTT
CDR3 length: 15; J gene: TRBJ1-1; D gene: TRBD1; V gene: TRBV18; CDR3 protein: CASSPGQQMNTEAFF; CDR3 DNA: TGTGCCAGCTCACCGGGACAGCAAATGAACACTGAAGCTTTCTTT
CDR3 length: 17; J gene: TRBJ2-5; D gene: TRBD2; V gene: TRBV5-6; CDR3 protein: CASSPTTSGRLEETQYF; CDR3 DNA: TGTGCCAGCAGCCCCACGACTAGCGGGAGATTGGAAGAGACCCAGTACTTC
CDR3 length: 12; J gene: TRBJ2-3; D gene: -; V gene: TRBV7-2; CDR3 protein: CASTRDSDTQYF; CDR3 DNA: TGTGCCAGCACCCGGGACTCAGATACGCAGTATTTT
CDR3 length: 13; J gene: TRBJ2-3; D gene: -; V gene: TRBV18; CDR3 protein: CASSAGSTDTQYF; CDR3 DNA: TGTGCCAGCTCCGCAGGGAGCACAGATACGCAGTATTTT
CDR3 length: 18; J gene: TRBJ2-2; D gene: TRBD2; V gene: TRBV6-1; CDR3 protein: CASSEPTEAGGNTGELFF; CDR3 DNA: TGTGCCAGCAGTGAACCCACCGAAGCGGGAGGGAACACCGGGGAGCTGTTTTTT
CDR3 length: 19; J gene: TRBJ2-1; D gene: TRBD2; V gene: TRBV28; CDR3 protein: CASRPPGTSGFSSDNEQFF; CDR3 DNA: TGTGCCAGCAGGCCCCCCGGGACTAGCGGATTTAGCTCCGACAATGAGCAGTTCTTC
CDR3 length: 20; J gene: TRBJ1-2; D gene: TRBD1; V gene: TRBV6-1; CDR3 protein: CASSEWESGGQGRVFYGYTF; CDR3 DNA: TGTGCCAGCAGTGAGTGGGAGTCGGGGGGACAGGGGAGAGTCTTTTATGGCTACACCTTC
CDR3 length: 14; J gene: TRBJ2-7; D gene: TRBD1; V gene: TRBV5-1; CDR3 protein: CASSDRDRGDEQYF; CDR3 DNA: TGCGCCAGCAGCGACCGGGACAGGGGCGACGAGCAGTACTTC
CDR3 length: 13; J gene: TRBJ1-2; D gene: -; V gene: TRBV29-1; CDR3 protein: CSAEDGWEAGYTF; CDR3 DNA: TGCAGCGCAGAAGACGGTTGGGAGGCTGGCTACACCTTC
CDR3 length: 15; J gene: TRBJ2-7; D gene: TRBD1; V gene: TRBV7-9; CDR3 protein: CASSTTGTITYEQYF; CDR3 DNA: TGTGCCAGCAGCACGACAGGGACCATTACCTACGAGCAGTACTTC
CDR3 length: 15; J gene: TRBJ2-5; D gene: TRBD2; V gene: TRBV13; CDR3 protein: CASSKRLAGRETQYF; CDR3 DNA: TGTGCCAGCAGCAAACGACTAGCGGGGAGGGAGACCCAGTACTTC
CDR3 length: 12; J gene: TRBJ1-5; D gene: -; V gene: TRBV2; CDR3 protein: CASSGGGQPQHF; CDR3 DNA: TGTGCCAGCAGTGGGGGGGGTCAGCCCCAGCATTTT
CDR3 length: 16; J gene: TRBJ2-1; D gene: -; V gene: TRBV7-6; CDR3 protein: CASSLAAGSSYNEQFF; CDR3 DNA: TGTGCCAGCAGCTTAGCGGCAGGAAGCTCCTACAATGAGCAGTTCTTC
CDR3 length: 17; J gene: TRBJ1-1; D gene: TRBD1; V gene: TRBV4-1; CDR3 protein: CASSPGQGAFGDTEAFF; CDR3 DNA: TGCGCCAGCAGCCCGGGACAGGGGGCTTTTGGGGACACTGAAGCTTTCTTT
CDR3 length: 12; J gene: TRBJ2-4; D gene: -; V gene: TRBV29-1; CDR3 protein: CSVELPGDIQYF; CDR3 DNA: TGCAGCGTTGAACTCCCCGGGGACATTCAGTACTTC
CDR3 length: 16; J gene: TRBJ2-3; D gene: TRBD2; V gene: TRBV4-2; CDR3 protein: CASSQELAASMGTQYF; CDR3 DNA: TGTGCCAGCAGCCAAGAACTAGCGGCTTCAATGGGTACGCAGTATTTT